This T cell receptor beta chain was observed in a study of T cells after yellow fever vaccination. Points from the study as a whole: A faster peak, day 5 versus 15, was reached by the weaker secondary response. A large majority of primary-vaccination clones showed up again after the booster (just under 97% CD4, 88% CD8). Relatively few clonotypes were ones that appeared in both CD4 and CD8 compartments.

Germline CDR1 reads DFQATT; CDR2 reads SNEGSKA (reference sequence). The CDR3 extends over 13 amino acids. V dropped 0 bases and J dropped 5 bases, with 10 bases sitting between them. This clonotype showed up just once. Its antigen is unidentified. The study made its TCR cDNA through 5'RACE template switching. That step introduced a universal primer site along with UMIs. Each CDR3 protein gets one entry after TCRdb re-called the 5' RACE reads with MiXCR. The data show about 160,000 distinct CDR3 sequences, less than 9% seen once. The origin of this receptor is a man younger than 30 who received the YFV17D yellow fever vaccine. The V call is TRBV20-1, the J call TRBJ2-5; perhaps D is TRBD1 or TRBD2 (5 bases each). Material: CD4+ T cells sorted from PBMCs, obtained 4 to 6 days after the first yellow fever vaccination. CDR3 nucleotides: TGCAGTGCTAGAGATTTGAGGGGCGAGACCCAGTACTTC. As protein: CSARDLRGETQYF.